This entry is about one T cell receptor beta chain. In this sample, this clonotype turned up once. This clone's antigen is unknown. No base quality information exists; no much larger clone differs at one position. One read is thin evidence. The sample comes from a study of blood T cells in healthy people across ages (dated by TCRdb to between 2014 and 2016). Turning to the overall study: In model experiments, template switching captured about one uniquely barcoded TCR beta cDNA molecule for every two T cells. Age-related changes in TCR beta repertoire diversity were measured in the study by deep sequencing normalized with unique cDNA molecular identifiers. The donors were divided into four age groups: young (average around 15 years), middle-aged (about 39), aged (around 67) and long-lived (more than 75). To avoid experimental bias, donors of different ages were randomly spread across the sequencing lanes. For two donors (one aged 18 to 30 and one aged 80 or older), the study analyzed two additional independent replicas of 1 million unique cDNA reads from the same blood draw. Findings and caveats that apply to the study as a whole: Because donor CMV infection status was unknown, age-related changes in expanded clonotypes were potentially confounded. As age increased, observed TCR beta diversity per million T cells dropped in a roughly linear way, and a significant reduction was already evident by age 40. Total diversity estimates from one million sequenced T cells were considered lower bounds and underestimates. The long-lived group showed more naive CD4+ T cells, fewer expanded clones and increased TCR diversity than the aged group, suggesting age selection. There was a strong correlation between observed TCR beta diversity and the percentage of naive T cells measured by flow cytometry. Bulk unsorted PBMC profiling prevented conclusive comparison of naive and antigen-experienced compartments.

The receptor library was made with 5' RACE. Sequencing used an Illumina HiSeq 2500. A second PCR of 7 to 11 cycles was run with a J-beta primer mix and a sample-barcoded 5' primer. A template-switch 5' adaptor carrying 12 random nucleotides introduced a unique molecular identifier onto each TCR beta cDNA molecule. Each sample yielded at least 3 million CDR3-containing paired-end reads. First-strand cDNA synthesis was performed from all RNA using the Mint cDNA synthesis kit, with priming by a TRBC-specific oligonucleotide. After uracil-DNA glycosylase treatment, a first 18-cycle PCR used universal primers M1SS and BC2_uni_R on all cDNA. The published analysis was carried out like this. For normalization, 1 million high-quality reads were randomly selected from each sample, with every read carrying a distinct molecular identifier. Reads sharing molecular identifiers were discarded rather than binned into consensus sequences. MiTCR, with a Q25 quality threshold and the strictest error-elimination algorithm, was used for CDR3 identification, clonotype clustering and error correction. A nonparametric unseen species model with Euler transformation was used to estimate lower-bound total TCR beta diversity. TCRdb trimmed public reads at Q25 via fastp, called clones via MiXCR and kept in-frame beta chains. Identical CDR3 proteins give one entry, which carries the most common genes and DNA. TCRdb, not the authors, supplied the V and J calls. This sample holds fewer than 700,000 distinct CDR3 sequences; roughly 41% were observed only once. The ten top clones hold 25% to 30% of the sample.

Donors were 40 or so systemically healthy Caucasian individuals from Russia aged roughly 6 to 90 years. Roughly 10 milliliters of peripheral blood were collected from each donor into EDTA-treated Vacutainer tubes. Ficoll-Paque density-gradient centrifugation was used to isolate PBMCs, with at least 7 million per sample. Trizol reagent was used to extract total RNA from PBMCs, with at least 5 micrograms per sample. Naive CD45RAhigh/CD27high T cell percentages were measured by flow cytometry on a PBMC aliquot from every donor. Clipping removes 4 bases from V and 1 base from J, with 12 as the unmatched junction base count. The CDR3 covers 16 residues, taking in both the cysteine and the phenylalanine. The CDR3 DNA has 48 bases and is translated from base 1. Reading the germline V gene (reference sequence) gives CDR1 DFQATT and CDR2 SNEGSKA.

The chain is assembled from TRBV20-1 and TRBJ2-7; a stretch of 8 junction bases matches TRBD2. The TCR was taken from a man older than 75 in good health. Specimen: blood. The CDR3 region: CSANADGGGRSYEQYF. The sequence in DNA is TGCAGTGCTAACGCTGACGGGGGGGGTAGGTCCTACGAGCAGTACTTC.